This T cell receptor (beta chain) was identified in a study of T cell changes during pregnancy in multiple sclerosis. CDR3 length: 16 residues. Trimming cost V 1 base and J 6 bases, with 18 bases left between them. Germline values: CDR1 MGHRA, CDR2 YSYEKL. The repertoire was sequenced with immunoSEQ multiplex PCR; TCRdb's copy has only in-frame clones and lacks some. The sample records 40,000 to 60,000 clones, approximately 90% being singletons. The TCR comes from a female donor with multiple sclerosis, enrolled in a pregnancy study. The chain joins TRBV4-1 to TRBJ1-2; D is perhaps TRBD1 (5 bases). The sample in question was CD4+ T cells from peripheral blood mononuclear cells, obtained before pregnancy. The CDR3 here is CASSQGEGRGTHGYTF. In nucleotides, the CDR3 is TGCGCCAGCAGCCAAGGGGAGGGGAGGGGAACCCATGGCTACACCTTC.